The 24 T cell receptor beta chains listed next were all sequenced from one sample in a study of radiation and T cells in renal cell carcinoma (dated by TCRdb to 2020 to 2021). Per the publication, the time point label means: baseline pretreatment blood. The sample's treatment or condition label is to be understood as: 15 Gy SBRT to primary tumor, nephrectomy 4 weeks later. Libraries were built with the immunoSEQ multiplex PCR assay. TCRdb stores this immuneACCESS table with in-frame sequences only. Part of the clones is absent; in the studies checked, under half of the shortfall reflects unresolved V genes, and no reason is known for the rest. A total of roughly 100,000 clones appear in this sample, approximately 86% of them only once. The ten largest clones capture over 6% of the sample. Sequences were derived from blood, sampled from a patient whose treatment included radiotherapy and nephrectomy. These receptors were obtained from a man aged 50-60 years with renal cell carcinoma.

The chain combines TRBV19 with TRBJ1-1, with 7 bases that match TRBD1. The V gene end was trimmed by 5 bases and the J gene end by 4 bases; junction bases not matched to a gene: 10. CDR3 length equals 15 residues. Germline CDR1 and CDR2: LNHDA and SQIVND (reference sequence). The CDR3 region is CASSQIGTAITEAFF. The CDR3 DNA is TGTGCCAGTAGTCAAATAGGGACAGCGATCACTGAAGCTTTCTTT.

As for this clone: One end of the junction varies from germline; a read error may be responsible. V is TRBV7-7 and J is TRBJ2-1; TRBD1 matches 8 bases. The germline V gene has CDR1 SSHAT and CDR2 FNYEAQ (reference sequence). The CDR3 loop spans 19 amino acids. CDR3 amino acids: CASSRKTGAGRGSYNEQFF. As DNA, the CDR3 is TGTGCTAGCAGTCGGAAGACAGGGGCGGGGCGAGGTTCCTACAATGAGCAGTTCTTC.

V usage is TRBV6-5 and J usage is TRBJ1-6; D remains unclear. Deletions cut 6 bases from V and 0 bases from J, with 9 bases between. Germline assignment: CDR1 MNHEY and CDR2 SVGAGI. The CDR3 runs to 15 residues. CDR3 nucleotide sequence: TGTGCCAGCAGCGGACTATCCTCCTATAATTCACCCCTCCACTTT. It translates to CASSGLSSYNSPLHF.

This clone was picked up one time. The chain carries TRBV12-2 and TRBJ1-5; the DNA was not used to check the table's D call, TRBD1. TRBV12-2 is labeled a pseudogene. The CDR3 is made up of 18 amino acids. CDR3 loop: CASRLVRGQGSSNQPQHF. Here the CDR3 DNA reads TGTGCAAGTCGCTTAGTAAGGGGACAGGGGAGCAGCAATCAGCCCCAGCATTTT.

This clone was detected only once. CDR3: CASSYSGPGTDTQYF. CDR3 bases: TGTGCCAGCAGTTACTCGGGACCCGGCACAGATACGCAGTATTTT. The chain has TRBV6-5 and TRBJ2-3, with D perhaps given as TRBD1 or TRBD2 (5 bases each). The germline V gene encodes CDR1 MNHEY and CDR2 SVGAGI. The V end lost 0 bases, the J end lost 1 base, and 8 bases lay between the germline ends. The CDR3 is 15 amino acids.

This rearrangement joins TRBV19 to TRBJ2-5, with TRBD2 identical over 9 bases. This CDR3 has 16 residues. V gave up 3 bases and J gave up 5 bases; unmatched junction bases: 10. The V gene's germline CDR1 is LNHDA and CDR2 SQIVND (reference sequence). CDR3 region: CASSILSRGGAETQYF. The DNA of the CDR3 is TGTGCCAGTAGTATTCTTTCTCGCGGGGGGGCGGAGACCCAGTACTTC.

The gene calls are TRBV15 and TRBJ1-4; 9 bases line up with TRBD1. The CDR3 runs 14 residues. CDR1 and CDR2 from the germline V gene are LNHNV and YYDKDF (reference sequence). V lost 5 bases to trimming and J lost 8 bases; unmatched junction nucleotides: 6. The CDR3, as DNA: TGTGCCACCAGCGGGGACAGGGAAATGGAAAAACTGTTTTTT. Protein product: CATSGDREMEKLFF.

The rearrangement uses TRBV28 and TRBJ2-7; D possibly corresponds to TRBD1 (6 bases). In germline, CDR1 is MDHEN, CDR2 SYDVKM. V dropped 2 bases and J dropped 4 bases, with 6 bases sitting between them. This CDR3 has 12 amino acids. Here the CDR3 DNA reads TGTGCCAGCAGTTTAGACAGGTACGAGCAGTACTTC. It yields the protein CASSLDRYEQYF.

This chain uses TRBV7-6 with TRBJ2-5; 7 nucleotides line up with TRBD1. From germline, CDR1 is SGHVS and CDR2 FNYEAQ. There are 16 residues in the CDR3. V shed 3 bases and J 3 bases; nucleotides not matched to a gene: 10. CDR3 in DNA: TGTGCCAGCAGCTTTTCTTCCCGGGACAGAAAAGAGACCCAGTACTTC. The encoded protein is CASSFSSRDRKETQYF.

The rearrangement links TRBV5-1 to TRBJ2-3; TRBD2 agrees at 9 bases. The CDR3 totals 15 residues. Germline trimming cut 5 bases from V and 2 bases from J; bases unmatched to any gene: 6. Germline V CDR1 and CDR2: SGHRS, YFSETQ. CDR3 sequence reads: CASRSGGTNTDTQYF. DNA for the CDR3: TGCGCCAGCAGGAGCGGGGGGACGAACACAGATACGCAGTATTTT.

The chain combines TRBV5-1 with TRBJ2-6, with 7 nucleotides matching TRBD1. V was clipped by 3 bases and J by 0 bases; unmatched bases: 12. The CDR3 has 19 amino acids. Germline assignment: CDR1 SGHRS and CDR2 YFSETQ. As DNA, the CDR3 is TGCGCCAGCAGCTCTGACCCGGGACAGCCACTCTCTGGGGCCAACGTCCTGACTTTC. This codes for CASSSDPGQPLSGANVLTF.

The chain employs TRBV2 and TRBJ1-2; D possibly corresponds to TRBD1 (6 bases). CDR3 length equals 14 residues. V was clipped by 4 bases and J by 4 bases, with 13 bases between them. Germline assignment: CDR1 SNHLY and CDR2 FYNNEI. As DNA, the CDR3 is TGTGCCAGCAGTGTGGACAGCCGCTTCTATGGCTACACCTTC. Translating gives CASSVDSRFYGYTF. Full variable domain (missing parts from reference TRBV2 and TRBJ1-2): EPEVTQTPSHQVTQMGQEVILRCVPISNHLYFYWYRQILGQKVEFLVSFYNNEISEKSEIFDDQFSVERPDGSNFTLKIRSTKLEDSAMYFCASSVDSRFYGYTFGSGTRLTVV.

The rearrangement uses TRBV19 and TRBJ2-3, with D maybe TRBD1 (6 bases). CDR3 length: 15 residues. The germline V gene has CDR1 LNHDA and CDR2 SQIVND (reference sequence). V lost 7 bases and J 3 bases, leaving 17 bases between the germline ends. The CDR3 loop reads CASTAIGGGTDTQYF. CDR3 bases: TGTGCCAGTACCGCTATTGGGGGCGGGACAGATACGCAGTATTTT.

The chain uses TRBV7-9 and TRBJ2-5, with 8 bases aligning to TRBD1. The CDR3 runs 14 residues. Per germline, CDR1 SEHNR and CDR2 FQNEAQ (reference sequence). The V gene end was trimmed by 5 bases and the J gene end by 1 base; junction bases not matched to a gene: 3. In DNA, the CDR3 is TGTGCCAGCAGCCCACAGGGGGGCCAAGAGACCCAGTACTTC. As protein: CASSPQGGQETQYF.

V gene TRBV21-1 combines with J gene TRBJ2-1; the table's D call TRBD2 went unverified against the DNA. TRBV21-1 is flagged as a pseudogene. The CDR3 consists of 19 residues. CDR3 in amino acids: CASSKWDTTSGGSYNEQFF. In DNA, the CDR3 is TGTGCCAGCAGCAAATGGGATACGACCAGCGGGGGTTCCTACAATGAGCAGTTCTTC.

The CDR3 coding sequence is TGTGCCAGCTCGGTCGCCGGGGCTCCGAACACCGGGGAGCTGTTTTTT. Residues: CASSVAGAPNTGELFF. This chain joins TRBV2 and TRBJ2-2; either TRBD1 or TRBD2 may supply D (5 bases each). V shed 8 bases and J shed 0 bases, with 16 bases lying between them. Germline CDR1 reads SNHLY; CDR2 reads FYNNEI. This CDR3 spans 16 amino acids.

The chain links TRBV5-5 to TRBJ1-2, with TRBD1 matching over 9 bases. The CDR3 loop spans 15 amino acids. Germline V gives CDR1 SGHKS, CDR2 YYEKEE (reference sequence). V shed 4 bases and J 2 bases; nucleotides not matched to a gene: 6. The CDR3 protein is CASSLGTGFNYGYTF. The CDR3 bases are TGTGCCAGCAGCCTAGGGACAGGGTTCAACTATGGCTACACCTTC.

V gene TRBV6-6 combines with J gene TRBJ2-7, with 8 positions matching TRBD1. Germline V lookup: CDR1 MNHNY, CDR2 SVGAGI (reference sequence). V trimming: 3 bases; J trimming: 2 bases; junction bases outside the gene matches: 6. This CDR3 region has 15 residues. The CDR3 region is CASSYGTGRAYEQYF. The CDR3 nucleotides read TGTGCCAGCAGTTATGGGACAGGCAGGGCCTACGAGCAGTACTTC.

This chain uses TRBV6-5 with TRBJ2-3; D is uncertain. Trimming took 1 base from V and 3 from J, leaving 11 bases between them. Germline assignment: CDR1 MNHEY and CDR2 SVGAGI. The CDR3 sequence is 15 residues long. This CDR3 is CASSYFAAETDTQYF. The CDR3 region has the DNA TGTGCCAGCAGTTACTTTGCGGCCGAAACAGATACGCAGTATTTT.

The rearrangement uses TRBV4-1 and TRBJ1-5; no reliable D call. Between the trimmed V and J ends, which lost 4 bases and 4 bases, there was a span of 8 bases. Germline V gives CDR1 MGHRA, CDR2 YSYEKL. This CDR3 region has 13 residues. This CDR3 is CASSPLGNQPQHF. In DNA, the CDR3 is TGCGCCAGCAGCCCTCTGGGGAATCAGCCCCAGCATTTT.

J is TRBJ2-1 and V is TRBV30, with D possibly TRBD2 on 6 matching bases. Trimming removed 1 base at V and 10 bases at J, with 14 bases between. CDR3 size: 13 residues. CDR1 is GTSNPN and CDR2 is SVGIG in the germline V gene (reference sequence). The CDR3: CAWSGGLAREQFF. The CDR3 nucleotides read TGTGCCTGGAGTGGGGGACTCGCCAGGGAGCAGTTCTTC.

The CDR3 sequence: CATSRDKRYEQYF. The CDR3 nucleotides read TGTGCCACCAGCAGAGATAAGAGATACGAGCAGTACTTC. The chain carries TRBV15 and TRBJ2-7; unclear D gene. Germline V gives CDR1 LNHNV, CDR2 YYDKDF (reference sequence). This CDR3 has 13 amino acids. V was pared by 0 bases and J by 4 bases, with 7 bases between.

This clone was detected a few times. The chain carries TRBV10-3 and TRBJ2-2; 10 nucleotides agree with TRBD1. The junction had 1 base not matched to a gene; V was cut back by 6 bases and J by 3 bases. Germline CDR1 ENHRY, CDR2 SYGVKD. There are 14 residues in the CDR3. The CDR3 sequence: CAIRGTGDTGELFF. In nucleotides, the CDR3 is TGTGCCATCAGGGGGACAGGGGACACCGGGGAGCTGTTTTTT.

In DNA form, the CDR3 reads TGTGCCAGCAGCCGAACAGGGGTTGGATCCTACGAGCAGTACTTC. The encoded protein is CASSRTGVGSYEQYF. The gene calls are TRBV5-4 and TRBJ2-7; 7 bases line up with TRBD1. CDR3 length equals 15 residues. The trim removed 4 bases at V and 1 base at J, leaving 8 bases unmatched. Per germline, CDR1 SGHNT and CDR2 YYREEE (reference sequence).